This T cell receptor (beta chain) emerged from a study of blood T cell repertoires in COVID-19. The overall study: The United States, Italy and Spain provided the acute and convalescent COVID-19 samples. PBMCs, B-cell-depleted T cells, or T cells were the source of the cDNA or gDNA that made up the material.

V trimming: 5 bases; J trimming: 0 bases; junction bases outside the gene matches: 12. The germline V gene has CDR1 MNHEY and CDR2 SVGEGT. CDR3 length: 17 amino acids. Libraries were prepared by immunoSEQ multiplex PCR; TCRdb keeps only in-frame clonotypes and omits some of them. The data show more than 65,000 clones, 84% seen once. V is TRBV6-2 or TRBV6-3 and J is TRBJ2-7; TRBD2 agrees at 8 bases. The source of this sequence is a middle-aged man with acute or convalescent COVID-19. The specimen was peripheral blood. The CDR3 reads CASSTRSRGGLSYEQYF. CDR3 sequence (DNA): TGTGCCAGCAGTACCCGCTCCCGGGGGGGCCTCTCCTACGAGCAGTACTTC.